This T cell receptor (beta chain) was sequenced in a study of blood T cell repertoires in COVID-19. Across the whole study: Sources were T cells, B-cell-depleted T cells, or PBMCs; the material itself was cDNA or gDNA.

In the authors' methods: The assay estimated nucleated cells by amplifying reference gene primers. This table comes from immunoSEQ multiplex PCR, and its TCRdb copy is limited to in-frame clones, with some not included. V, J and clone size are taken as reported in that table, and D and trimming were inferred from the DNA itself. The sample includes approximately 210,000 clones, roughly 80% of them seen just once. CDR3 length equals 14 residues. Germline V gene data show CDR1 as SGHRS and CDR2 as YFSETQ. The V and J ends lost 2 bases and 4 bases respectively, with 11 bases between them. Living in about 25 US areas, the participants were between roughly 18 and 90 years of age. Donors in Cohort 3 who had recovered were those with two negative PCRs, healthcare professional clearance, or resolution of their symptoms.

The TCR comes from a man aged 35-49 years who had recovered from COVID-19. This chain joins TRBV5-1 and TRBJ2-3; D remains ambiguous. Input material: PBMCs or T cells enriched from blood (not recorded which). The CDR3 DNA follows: TGCGCCAGCAGCTTTTGGAGTGGCCCAGATACGCAGTATTTT. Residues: CASSFWSGPDTQYF. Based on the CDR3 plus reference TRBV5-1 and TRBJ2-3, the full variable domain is KAGVTQTPRYLIKTRGQQVTLSCSPISGHRSVSWYQQTPGQGLQFLFEYFSETQRNKGNFPGRFSGRQFSNSRSEMNVSTLELGDSALYLCASSFWSGPDTQYFGPGTRLTVL.